These T cell receptor beta chains were read from a single sample in a study of beta chain features in type 1 diabetes. The assay was immunoSEQ multiplex PCR, and TCRdb's table has in-frame clones only and misses some. The sample has roughly 340,000 clones, 13% seen once. What was sequenced was naive CD4+ T cells from blood. The receptors here all came from a woman aged 18-35 years with type 1 diabetes. CDR3s include the opening cysteine and the closing phenylalanine or tryptophan. A D gene is named only where the DNA matches it firmly. Expanded clones get a size class; other rows say once, few or many, or leave the size out.

V: TRBV7-9
size: -
J: TRBJ1-2
D: TRBD1
CDR3: CASSLVTGDYGYTF
DNA: TGTGCCAGCAGCTTAGTAACAGGGGACTATGGCTACACCTTC

V: TRBV29-1
size: -
J: TRBJ2-7
D: -
CDR3: CSVAGTTYEQYF
DNA: TGCAGCGTCGCCGGGACAACCTACGAGCAGTACTTC

V: TRBV18
size: -
J: TRBJ2-1
D: TRBD2
CDR3: CASSNGLAGANEQFF
DNA: TGTGCCAGCTCAAATGGACTAGCGGGAGCCAATGAGCAGTTCTTC

V: TRBV29-1
size: few
J: TRBJ2-3
D: TRBD1
CDR3: CSVGPGQSTDTQYF
DNA: TGCAGCGTTGGGCCGGGACAGAGCACAGATACGCAGTATTTT

V: TRBV11-3
size: -
J: TRBJ1-2
D: -
CDR3: CASSLTGYHGYTF
DNA: TGTGCCAGCAGCCTAACAGGGTATCATGGCTACACCTTC

V: TRBV7-2
size: few
J: TRBJ2-3
D: TRBD2
CDR3: CASSSLAGFVGDTQYF
DNA: TGTGCCAGCAGCTCCTTAGCGGGATTCGTCGGAGATACGCAGTATTTT

V: TRBV25-1
size: few
J: TRBJ2-3
D: -
CDR3: CASSTPRGGDTQYF
DNA: TGTGCCAGCAGTACTCCGCGGGGAGGAGATACGCAGTATTTT

V: TRBV29-1
size: few
J: TRBJ1-2
D: TRBD1
CDR3: CSVSTGTYGYTF
DNA: TGCAGCGTCTCGACAGGGACCTATGGCTACACCTTC

V: TRBV18
size: few
J: TRBJ1-1
D: TRBD1
CDR3: CASSPRTGSYTEAFF
DNA: TGTGCCAGCTCACCAAGGACAGGGTCTTACACTGAAGCTTTCTTT

V: TRBV11-2
size: -
J: TRBJ2-1
D: TRBD1
CDR3: CASSLDVGVTGLNEQFF
DNA: TGTGCCAGCAGCTTAGATGTTGGGGTGACAGGGCTCAATGAGCAGTTCTTC

V: TRBV6-6
size: few
J: TRBJ1-5
D: TRBD1
CDR3: CATRGAAGPQHF
DNA: TGTGCCACCAGGGGGGCCGCCGGGCCCCAGCATTTT

V: TRBV9
size: few
J: TRBJ2-7
D: TRBD2
CDR3: CASSVSAGVVYEQYF
DNA: TGTGCCAGCAGCGTCTCAGCGGGAGTTGTCTACGAGCAGTACTTC

V: TRBV6-5
size: few
J: TRBJ2-1
D: -
CDR3: CASRALHEQFF
DNA: TGTGCCAGCAGAGCCCTCCATGAGCAGTTCTTC

V: TRBV4-3
size: -
J: TRBJ2-2
D: TRBD2
CDR3: CASSQDGAGVFAGELFF
DNA: TGCGCCAGCAGCCAAGACGGAGCGGGAGTCTTCGCCGGGGAGCTGTTTTTT

V: TRBV15
size: -
J: TRBJ1-5
D: TRBD1
CDR3: CATSGDRHSNQPQHF
DNA: TGTGCCACCAGCGGGGACAGACATAGCAATCAGCCCCAGCATTTT

V: TRBV5-6
size: -
J: TRBJ2-1
D: -
CDR3: CASSALLSLANHNEQFF
DNA: TGTGCCAGCAGCGCCCTTCTATCCCTAGCTAACCACAATGAGCAGTTCTTC

V: TRBV30
size: -
J: TRBJ2-3
D: TRBD2
CDR3: CARASGDTQYF
DNA: TGTGCCCGAGCTAGCGGAGATACGCAGTATTTT

V: TRBV5-1
size: few
J: TRBJ2-1
D: -
CDR3: CASSVSAAGPSYNEQFF
DNA: TGCGCCAGCAGCGTGTCTGCTGCGGGACCTTCCTACAATGAGCAGTTCTTC

V: TRBV5-1
size: -
J: TRBJ2-7
D: TRBD1
CDR3: CASSGPGTGTEQYF
DNA: TGCGCCAGCAGCGGGCCCGGGACAGGGACCGAGCAGTACTTC

V: TRBV7-2
size: -
J: TRBJ2-3
D: TRBD2
CDR3: CASSPPGIAGGGDTQYF
DNA: TGTGCCAGCAGCCCCCCGGGGATAGCGGGAGGGGGGGATACGCAGTATTTT

V: TRBV6-5
size: few
J: TRBJ2-7
D: TRBD2
CDR3: CASSSTLAGGLEQYF
DNA: TGTGCCAGCAGTTCAACCCTAGCGGGAGGGCTCGAGCAGTACTTC

V: TRBV25-1
size: few
J: TRBJ2-1
D: TRBD2
CDR3: CASSKAGGYNEQFF
DNA: TGTGCCAGCAGTAAAGCGGGAGGGTACAATGAGCAGTTCTTC

V: TRBV6-5
size: -
J: TRBJ2-1
D: TRBD2
CDR3: CASRLAGGRNEQFF
DNA: TGTGCCAGCAGGTTAGCGGGAGGACGGAATGAGCAGTTCTTC

V: TRBV11-2
size: -
J: TRBJ2-1
D: TRBD2
CDR3: CASRGLAGHYNEQFF
DNA: TGTGCCAGCAGGGGGCTAGCGGGACACTACAATGAGCAGTTCTTC

V: TRBV5-1
size: few
J: TRBJ1-1
D: TRBD1
CDR3: CASSTYRGLNTEAFF
DNA: TGCGCCAGCAGCACCTACAGGGGCTTGAACACTGAAGCTTTCTTT

V: TRBV25-1
size: -
J: TRBJ1-2
D: -
CDR3: CASSWGGYGYTF
DNA: TGTGCCAGCAGTTGGGGGGGGTATGGCTACACCTTC

V: TRBV19
size: few
J: TRBJ1-4
D: TRBD1
CDR3: CASSPTGLAREKLFF
DNA: TGTGCCAGTAGTCCGACAGGGCTCGCTCGTGAAAAACTGTTTTTT

V: TRBV7-9
size: few
J: TRBJ1-5
D: -
CDR3: CASAGGGNQPQHF
DNA: TGTGCCAGCGCGGGGGGGGGCAATCAGCCCCAGCATTTT

V: TRBV5-1
size: -
J: TRBJ2-1
D: TRBD2
CDR3: CASSLGTSDYNEQFF
DNA: TGCGCCAGCAGCTTAGGGACTAGCGATTACAATGAGCAGTTCTTC

V: TRBV7-6
size: few
J: TRBJ2-5
D: -
CDR3: CASSSLLETQYF
DNA: TGTGCCAGCAGCTCGCTACTGGAGACCCAGTACTTC

V: TRBV4-1
size: few
J: TRBJ1-5
D: -
CDR3: CASSQDRNNQPQHF
DNA: TGCGCCAGCAGCCAAGACAGGAACAATCAGCCCCAGCATTTT

V: TRBV27
size: -
J: TRBJ2-1
D: TRBD2
CDR3: CASSSWTSPNEQFF
DNA: TGTGCCAGCAGTTCCTGGACTAGCCCCAATGAGCAGTTCTTC

V: TRBV29-1
size: few
J: TRBJ2-5
D: -
CDR3: CSVDGGSEGETQYF
DNA: TGCAGCGTTGATGGGGGGAGTGAGGGAGAGACCCAGTACTTC

V: TRBV28
size: few
J: TRBJ2-7
D: -
CDR3: CASSLPLGLSYEQYF
DNA: TGTGCCAGCAGTTTACCTCTAGGCTTATCCTACGAGCAGTACTTC

V: TRBV9
size: -
J: TRBJ2-2
D: TRBD2
CDR3: CASSPRTSGNTGELFF
DNA: TGTGCCAGCAGCCCTCGGACTAGCGGAAACACCGGGGAGCTGTTTTTT

V: TRBV15
size: once
J: TRBJ1-4
D: -
CDR3: CATSAWTATNEKLFF
DNA: TGTGCCACCAGCGCATGGACAGCAACTAATGAAAAACTGTTTTTT

V: TRBV7-3
size: -
J: TRBJ2-1
D: -
CDR3: CASSAGLSYNEQFF
DNA: TGTGCCAGCAGCGCCGGACTTTCCTACAATGAGCAGTTCTTC

V: TRBV9
size: few
J: TRBJ1-4
D: -
CDR3: CASSVAPGGFEKLFF
DNA: TGTGCCAGCAGCGTAGCCCCGGGGGGTTTCGAAAAACTGTTTTTT